This entry lists 24 T cell receptor beta chains sequenced from one sample in a study of cytomegalovirus exposure and HLA in healthy donors. A multiplex PCR was run with 60 Vbeta primers and 13 Jbeta primers. Profiling relied on immunoSEQ multiplex PCR, and the TCRdb table lists in-frame clones only, not all of them. The sample has hundreds of thousands of clones; about 75% are singletons. Sequencing used PBMCs. The receptors come from a woman under 40 in good health and CMV-seronegative.

This sequence joins TRBV11-3 and TRBJ1-6; D remains unclear. The V end lost 4 bases, the J end lost 8 bases, and 15 bases lay between the germline ends. The CDR3 consists of 15 residues. Germline V CDR1 and CDR2: SGHNT, YENEEA. The CDR3 DNA sequence: TGTGCCAGCAGCTCGGTTACCTTAGGAGATTCACCCCTCCACTTT. Its protein product is CASSSVTLGDSPLHF.

The genes are TRBV30 and TRBJ1-2; weak D call: TRBD1 (6 bases). The CDR3 is 14 residues long. Trimming pared 1 base from V and 6 bases from J, leaving 15 bases between. Germline V gene lookup returns CDR1 GTSNPN and CDR2 SVGIG (reference sequence). CDR3 in DNA: TGTGCCTGGAGTGCGTATAGCTCAGGGGATGGCTACACCTTC. Amino acids: CAWSAYSSGDGYTF.

The chain recombines TRBV7-9 with TRBJ2-1; D gene unclear. The germline V and J ends were trimmed by 4 bases and 7 bases, with 5 bases remaining between them. CDR1 is SEHNR, CDR2 FQNEAQ, per germline (reference sequence). This CDR3 is built from 11 residues. CDR3 protein: CASSSSNEQFF. The CDR3 nucleotides read TGTGCCAGCAGCTCATCAAATGAGCAGTTCTTC.

The V and J genes are TRBV6-5 and TRBJ1-2; the D gene is possibly TRBD1 (5 bases). The V end lost 2 bases, the J end lost 8 bases, and 9 bases lay between the germline ends. The CDR3 length is 12 residues. Germline lookup yields CDR1 MNHEY and CDR2 SVGAGI. This CDR3 is CASSYKGVGYTF. The DNA for the CDR3 is TGTGCCAGCAGTTACAAAGGGGTGGGCTACACCTTC.

This clone showed up just a few times. V and J are TRBV30 and TRBJ1-2; 7 positions agree with TRBD1. Germline values: CDR1 GTSNPN, CDR2 SVGIG (reference sequence). J lost 0 bases, V lost 3 bases, and 4 bases had no gene match. This CDR3 region has 14 residues. CDR3 in DNA: TGTGCCTGGAGGGGACAGTTCACTAACTATGGCTACACCTTC. Its protein product is CAWRGQFTNYGYTF.

The gene calls are TRBV19 and TRBJ2-7; possible D gene TRBD1, 6 bases. The germline CDR1 and CDR2 sequences are LNHDA and SQIVND (reference sequence). This CDR3 contains 14 residues. V lost 8 bases and J lost 1, with 15 bases in between. Written as DNA, the CDR3 is TGTGCCAGTCGGACAGTAGACACTTCCTACGAGCAGTACTTC. This gives the protein CASRTVDTSYEQYF.

There are a few counts of this clone. The rearrangement links TRBV6-4 to TRBJ2-5, with 9 bases matching TRBD2. V trimming: 3 bases; J trimming: 1 base; junction bases outside the gene matches: 3. Germline values: CDR1 MRHNA, CDR2 SNTAGT. There are 15 residues in the CDR3. CDR3 sequence (DNA): TGTGCCAGCAGTGAACAGCGGGGGGCCCAAGAGACCCAGTACTTC. Protein product: CASSEQRGAQETQYF.

The rearrangement joins TRBV5-1 to TRBJ2-5, with 7 bases lining up with TRBD1. V gave up 3 bases and J gave up 4 bases; unmatched junction bases: 9. The CDR3 is 15 amino acids. The germline V gene has CDR1 SGHRS and CDR2 YFSETQ. The CDR3 sequence is CASSSIRGRGETQYF. The CDR3 coding sequence is TGCGCCAGCAGCTCAATCAGGGGGAGAGGAGAGACCCAGTACTTC.

The J gene is TRBJ2-1, the V gene TRBV25-1, with a possible D match to TRBD2 (6 bases). CDR1 is MGHDK and CDR2 is SYGVNS in the germline V gene. V dropped 4 bases and J dropped 7 bases, with 14 bases sitting between them. The CDR3 is 14 amino acids. The CDR3: CASSAPGARNEQFF. The CDR3 DNA reads TGTGCCAGCAGTGCACCGGGAGCTCGTAATGAGCAGTTCTTC.

The chain has TRBV9 and TRBJ2-7; perhaps TRBD1 as D (6 bases). There are 15 residues in the CDR3. The germline V gene encodes CDR1 SGDLS and CDR2 YYNGEE. The V gene lost 0 bases and the J gene lost 4 bases, with 14 bases spanning the gap. In nucleotides, the CDR3 is TGTGCCAGCAGCGTAGGAGGACAGCCAAAATACGAGCAGTACTTC. It yields the protein CASSVGGQPKYEQYF. Supplemented by reference TRBV9 and TRBJ2-7, the full variable domain reads DSGVTQTPKHLITATGQRVTLRCSPRSGDLSVYWYQQSLDQGLQFLIQYYNGEERAKGNILERFSAQQFPDLHSELNLSSLELGDSALYFCASSVGGQPKYEQYFGPGTRLTVT.

The chain is built from TRBV7-6 and TRBJ2-5; D possibly corresponds to TRBD2 (5 bases). Looked up from germline, CDR1 is SGHVS and CDR2 is FNYEAQ. This CDR3 region has 15 residues. Trimming removed 3 bases from V and 4 bases from J, with 15 bases in between. Here the CDR3 reads CASSLSGASGETQYF. The CDR3 region has the DNA TGTGCCAGCAGCTTGTCGGGTGCGAGCGGAGAGACCCAGTACTTC.

The chain employs TRBV6-5 and TRBJ2-1; TRBD2 aligns across 9 bases. Germline loops: CDR1 MNHEY, CDR2 SVGAGI. With 5 bases clipped from V and 6 bases from J, the junction kept 8 bases outside the gene matches. The CDR3 runs to 15 residues. The CDR3, as DNA: TGTGCCAGCAGTCGTCCGGGACTAGCTTCCAATGAGCAGTTCTTC. Its translation: CASSRPGLASNEQFF.

The chain combines TRBV6-4 with TRBJ2-3; 7 bases align to TRBD2. The germline V gene has CDR1 MRHNA and CDR2 SNTAGT. This CDR3 spans 14 amino acids. V dropped 5 bases and J dropped 4; count of bases not matched to a gene: 6. This CDR3 reads CASSRLGGADTQYF. CDR3 bases: TGTGCCAGCAGTCGCCTGGGAGGGGCAGATACGCAGTATTTT.

This clone was counted between two and nine times. The chain joins TRBV5-1 to TRBJ2-5; D may be TRBD1 (6 bases). The CDR3 length is 16 residues. Looked up from germline, CDR1 is SGHRS and CDR2 is YFSETQ. The V and J ends lost 5 bases and 2 bases respectively, with 19 bases between them. CDR3 in amino acids: CASSRDPGQGQETQYF. As DNA, the CDR3 is TGCGCCAGCAGTCGGGACCCGGGACAAGGTCAAGAGACCCAGTACTTC.

As concerns this clone: At one of its ends the junction is not consistent with the germline gene, which may arise from a read error. The chain uses TRBV7-8 and TRBJ1-5, with D tentatively TRBD1 (5 bases). This CDR3 comprises 13 residues. Per germline, CDR1 SGHVS and CDR2 FQNEAQ. The CDR3 bases are TGTGCCAGCAGCTTAGGGGGGGACCAGCCCCAGCGTTTT. It translates to CASSLGGDQPQRF.

CDR3 sequence (DNA): TGTGCCAGCAGTATTGGATCTAGTTCGTGGACCCAGTACTTC. Protein sequence: CASSIGSSSWTQYF. The rearrangement uses TRBV7-2 and TRBJ2-5; D is undetermined. The CDR3 extends over 14 amino acids. The V end lost 6 bases, the J end lost 7 bases, and 18 bases lay between the germline ends. Germline V gives CDR1 SGHTA, CDR2 FQGNSA.

The rearrangement links TRBV20-1 to TRBJ2-3; D is ambiguous. The CDR3 spans 11 residues. V lost 6 bases and J lost 5, with 9 bases in between. The germline V gene has CDR1 DFQATT and CDR2 SNEGSKA (reference sequence). DNA for the CDR3: TGCAGTGCCCTGCGAGGAGATACGCAGTATTTT. It yields the protein CSALRGDTQYF.

This clone has just one count. This chain joins TRBV2 and TRBJ2-7; possible D gene TRBD1, 6 bases. The V end was cut by 3 bases, the J end by 3 bases, with 18 bases between. Germline V gene lookup returns CDR1 SNHLY and CDR2 FYNNEI. The CDR3 extends over 16 amino acids. CDR3 protein: CASSDSPGQILYEQYF. The DNA of the CDR3 is TGTGCCAGCAGTGATTCACCCGGACAGATTCTCTACGAGCAGTACTTC.

V and J are TRBV5-4 and TRBJ2-3; no definite D call. V was pared by 3 bases and J by 3 bases, with 11 bases between. There are 14 residues in the CDR3. Germline V lookup: CDR1 SGHNT, CDR2 YYREEE (reference sequence). The CDR3 nucleotides are TGTGCCAGCAGCTCTCCGGTGGTGACAGATACGCAGTATTTT. As protein: CASSSPVVTDTQYF.

This chain links TRBV5-6 with TRBJ1-6, with D unclear. Trimming cost V 3 bases and J 7 bases, with 14 bases left between them. From germline, CDR1 is SGHDT and CDR2 YYEEEE. The CDR3 covers 15 residues. CDR3 sequence: CASSSGSGVNSPLHF. The CDR3 region has the DNA TGTGCCAGCAGCTCCGGGAGTGGGGTGAATTCACCCCTCCACTTT.

For this clone: Other DNA sequences in this sample translate to the same CDR3. This rearrangement joins TRBV19 to TRBJ1-2, with D possibly being TRBD1 (6 bases). This CDR3 comprises 12 residues. V shed 4 bases and J shed 5 bases, with 8 bases lying between them. Germline V lookup: CDR1 LNHDA, CDR2 SQIVND (reference sequence). Here the CDR3 reads CASSRQGYGYTF. The CDR3 coding sequence is TGTGCCAGTAGTAGGCAGGGGTATGGCTACACCTTC.

The chain couples TRBV2 to TRBJ2-2, with 10 bases matching TRBD1. CDR3 length: 14 amino acids. The V segment lost 6 bases and the J segment 4 bases; nucleotides outside the gene matches: 2. Germline V gene lookup returns CDR1 SNHLY and CDR2 FYNNEI. CDR3 sequence reads: CASRDRGATGELFF. The CDR3 region has the DNA TGTGCCAGCAGGGACAGGGGGGCCACCGGGGAGCTGTTTTTT.

The rearrangement joins TRBV6-5 to TRBJ2-7; D not certain. The V and J ends lost 2 bases and 3 bases respectively, with 8 bases between them. CDR3 length equals 13 residues. Germline CDR1 and CDR2: MNHEY and SVGAGI. This CDR3 reads CASSYKRLYEQYF. CDR3 coding DNA: TGTGCCAGCAGTTACAAGAGGCTCTACGAGCAGTACTTC.

The CDR3 bases are TGTGCCAGTAGTCGTAGACGGGGGGCGCCGGACACTGAAGCTTTCTTT. As protein: CASSRRRGAPDTEAFF. The chain is built from TRBV19 and TRBJ1-1; possible D gene TRBD1, 6 bases. Deletions cut 5 bases from V and 3 bases from J, with 19 bases between. This CDR3 has 16 residues. Germline V CDR1 and CDR2: LNHDA, SQIVND (reference sequence).